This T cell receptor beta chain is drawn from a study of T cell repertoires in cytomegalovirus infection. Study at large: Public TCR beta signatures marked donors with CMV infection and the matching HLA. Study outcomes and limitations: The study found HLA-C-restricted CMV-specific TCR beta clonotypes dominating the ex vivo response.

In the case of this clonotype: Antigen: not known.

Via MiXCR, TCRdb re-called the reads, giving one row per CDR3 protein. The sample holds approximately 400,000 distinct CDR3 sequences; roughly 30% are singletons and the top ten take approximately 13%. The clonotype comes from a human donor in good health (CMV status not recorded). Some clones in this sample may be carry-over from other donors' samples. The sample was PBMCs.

Written as DNA, the CDR3 is TGTGCCGGAGGTGGGGGATACACCGGGGAGCTGTTTTTT. Translation: CAGGGGYTGELFF. The V and J genes are TRBV28 and TRBJ2-2; the D call may be TRBD1 or TRBD2 (5 bases each). This CDR3 spans 13 amino acids. Germline lookup yields CDR1 MDHEN and CDR2 SYDVKM. Trimming pared 11 bases from V and 3 bases from J, leaving 13 bases between.